Included here is one T cell receptor (beta chain) sequence, with context. The specificity of this receptor is unknown. The CDR3 ends on some other residue instead of the conserved phenylalanine or tryptophan, so this is likely a read error. Receptor libraries were prepared by multiplex PCR. Sequencing was carried out with an Illumina HiSeq 4000. TCR beta libraries were built with iRepertoire HTBI primers and Arm-PCR amplification of CDR3 regions. Before sequencing, the PCR products went through gel purification. Concerning the study's data processing: Across samples, around 62 TRBV and approximately 15 TRBJ segments were identified and used for gene usage analysis of CDR3 amino acid clonotypes. COPE and FqMerger were used to merge the filtered high-quality paired reads into contigs. BLAST was used to align contigs to IMGT TRBV, TRBD and TRBJ reference genes, and CDR3 was defined according to IMGT. Highly expanded clones were defined as clonotypes with a frequency above 0.1%. Shannon entropy was used to measure repertoire diversity, and the Gini coefficient was used to measure V-J evenness. Clonotypes shared by more than one individual were considered public. TCRdb reprocessing: public reads trimmed at Q25 with fastp, clones called with MiXCR, in-frame beta chains kept. Rows are unified per CDR3 protein, each entry keeping the most common DNA and genes. TCRdb assigned the V and J calls; the authors' analysis was not used. This sample holds hundreds of thousands of distinct CDR3 sequences; roughly 20% were observed only once. Jointly, the top ten make up over 7.5% of the sample.

These data come from a study of regulatory T cells in long-lasting Graves disease (dated by TCRdb to the early 2020s). Some background on the complete study: Persistent Graves' disease was defined as persistently positive TSH receptor autoantibodies together with antithyroid drug treatment for over 5 years. Patients with persistent Graves' disease were compared with patients with newly diagnosed Graves' disease using TCR sequencing and RNA sequencing of peripheral blood. The study was conducted in China and was registered as a clinical trial. A total of around 33 samples underwent TCR sequencing, from roughly 13 patients with persistent Graves' disease and 20 or so patients with newly diagnosed Graves' disease. Persistent Graves' disease patients in the clinical cohort had taken antithyroid drugs for roughly ten years on average.

The study at large found these results: Preferential use of TRBV28, TRBJ1-2 and TRBJ2-5 was observed in persistent disease, whereas TRBV20-1 and TRBJ2-1 were favored in newly diagnosed disease. The authors noted that the small sample size was a limitation that may lower accuracy. Only the TCR beta chain was sequenced and analyzed. Only peripheral blood was studied, because thyroid tissue, the primary lesion, was inaccessible. Persistent Graves' disease patients showed lower TCR Shannon entropy and fewer highly expanded clones than newly diagnosed patients, suggesting clonal expansion. A larger number of public clonotypes was shared among persistent patients (fewer than 3,000) than among newly diagnosed patients (around 970).

According to the study, the label for this sample's time point signals: persistent/refractory GD, antithyroid drugs over 5 years with positive TRAb. RNA was extracted from PBMCs in TRIzol for both TCR sequencing and RNA sequencing. The diagnosis of Graves' disease was made according to American Thyroid Association guidelines. Patients for the study were recruited at an endocrinology department in Xi'an, China. Each patient gave approximately 8.8 milliliters of peripheral blood, collected in an EDTA anticoagulant tube. Ficoll Paque Plus density gradient separation was used to isolate PBMCs, and no further T cell sorting was done. RNA quality was checked with an Agilent 2100 Bioanalyzer and agarose gel, and concentration with a NanoDrop 2000. For CDR1 and CDR2, the germline V gene lists MNHNS and SASEGT. A distance of 28 bases separates the germline ends of V and J, which lose 9 bases and 7 bases respectively. The CDR3 spans 16 residues, counting both ends. The sequence is cut down to CDR3 DNA, 48 bases in frame from base 1.

Source: peripheral blood mononuclear cells (PBMCs), taken when the disease was refractory, from a patient treated with antithyroid drugs. The sequence links TRBV6-1 to TRBJ2-7; TRBD1 is a weak D gene call, 6 bases matching. This clonotype was obtained from a female donor with Graves disease. The nucleotide sequence is given as TGTGCCAGAGTGGACCGGGACCCAGGGGATCTAAAGGAGCAGTACCTC. Translated, it gives CARVDRDPGDLKEQYL.